This T cell receptor beta chain was identified during a study of blood T cells in healthy people across ages. General study results and limits: Older individuals had lower TCR beta diversity per million T cells (the decline was roughly linear).

The germline gives CDR1 DFQATT, CDR2 SNEGSKA (reference sequence). CDR3 length: 13 amino acids. Donors were healthy Caucasian individuals from Russia aged about 6 to 90. PBMCs numbering at least 7 million were isolated per sample. Alongside a J-beta primer mix, a sample-barcoded 5' primer served in a second PCR lasting about 7 to 12 cycles. Every cDNA was tagged by a template-switch adaptor with 12 random nucleotides. Via MiXCR, TCRdb re-called the 5' RACE reads, giving one row per CDR3 protein. The sample lists about 750,000 distinct CDR3 sequences; 50% to 65% were seen once. With regard to this clonotype: Its specificity is unknown.

Sequenced: blood. The rearrangement links TRBV20-1 to TRBJ2-4; TRBD1 might be the D (6 bases). The J call may be mistaken, given a closer DNA end match to TRBJ2-7. The sequence came from a man at least 80 years old in good health. The CDR3 sequence: CSARVAGVDEQYF. DNA of the CDR3: TGCAGTGCTAGAGTGGCAGGGGTAGACGAGCAGTACTTC.